This T cell receptor (beta chain) emerged from a study of breast tumors, draining lymph nodes, adjacent tissues. In TCRdb, the multiplex PCR reads were re-called with MiXCR into one record per CDR3 protein. This table has tens of thousands of distinct CDR3 sequences, around 52% appearing once. J lost 2 bases, V lost 7 bases, and 10 bases had no gene match. The CDR3 is made up of 15 amino acids. Germline V gene sequence: CDR1 SNHLY, CDR2 FYNNEI. About this clonotype: Its antigen is undetermined.

Study results and limitations: Tumor and nontumor repertoires were significantly more similar in luminal-like than in basal-like breast cancer. Tumor TCR diversity was below lymph nodes but above nontumor tissue.

The sample consisted of breast tumor tissue. This TCR was recovered from a female donor with breast cancer. Some clones in this sample may be carry-over from other donors' samples. V usage is TRBV2 and J usage is TRBJ2-7; the match to TRBD2 covers 8 bases. CDR3 coding DNA: TGTGCCAGCACTCGTCGGCGGGGGGAGACCTACGAGCAGTACTTC. Translated: CASTRRRGETYEQYF.